One sample yielded the 22 T cell receptor beta chains listed below, sequenced in a study of response to subunit inactivated influenza vaccine. From the RT-PCR reads, TCRdb called clonotypes with MiXCR, one entry per CDR3 protein. Of 500,000 to 600,000 distinct CDR3 sequences in the sample, roughly 12% were seen once. A further study also used this sample, focusing on T cells expressing NK-cell markers. This second study notes: The TCR beta cDNA came from 5'RACE template switching with UMIs.

This sample comprised PBMCs from blood, obtained on the day of vaccination. These receptors originate from a man aged 50-60 years who received an inactivated influenza vaccine.

At least ten counts were recorded for this clonotype. J is TRBJ2-3 and V is TRBV15, with D possibly matching TRBD2 (7 bases). Germline V gene data show CDR1 as LNHNV and CDR2 as YYDKDF (reference sequence). The CDR3 totals 15 residues. V was cut by 1 base and J by 2 bases, with 10 bases left in between. The CDR3 DNA follows: TGTGCCACCAGCAGAGGCGGGGGCCTCACAGATACGCAGTATTTT. This encodes CATSRGGGLTDTQYF.

This clonotype was recorded a few times. The CDR3 DNA reads TGTGCCAGCAGCCACGGACAGGGGGCTTTTCCCTACGAGCAGTACTTC. It yields the protein CASSHGQGAFPYEQYF. J is TRBJ2-7 and V is TRBV3-1; 11 nucleotides match TRBD1. V dropped 3 bases and J dropped 2; count of bases not matched to a gene: 6. The CDR3 runs to 16 residues. Germline V gene lookup returns CDR1 LGHDT and CDR2 YNNKEL (reference sequence).

The chain uses TRBV5-1 and TRBJ1-4; maybe TRBD1 (6 bases). This CDR3 contains 17 residues. CDR1 is SGHRS, CDR2 YFSETQ, per germline. The ends were cut back, 0 bases at V and 5 bases at J, with 17 bases in the middle. For the CDR3, the DNA is TGCGCCAGCAGCTTGGTACCCAGGGGAAGGACGAATGAAAAACTGTTTTTT. This translates into CASSLVPRGRTNEKLFF.

In this sample, this clonotype turned up a few times. This sequence joins TRBV4-2 and TRBJ2-3; maybe TRBD2 (6 bases). Trimming stripped 1 base from V and 3 bases from J, with 14 bases between. The length of the CDR3 is 16 residues. CDR1 and CDR2 (germline): LGHNA, YNFKEQ. CDR3 DNA sequence: TGTGCCAGCAGCCAAGTAGCGGAGGGGTGGACAGATACGCAGTATTTT. Residues: CASSQVAEGWTDTQYF.

This clonotype was found a few times. The chain combines TRBV9 with TRBJ2-1, with D perhaps TRBD2 (6 bases). CDR1 and CDR2 (germline): SGDLS, YYNGEE. This CDR3 has 13 residues. The germline V and J ends were trimmed by 0 bases and 8 bases, with 9 bases remaining between them. The CDR3 spells CASSVGRLDEQFF. The CDR3 DNA is TGTGCCAGCAGCGTAGGCCGACTAGATGAGCAGTTCTTC.

The chain uses TRBV29-1 and TRBJ1-1; no reliable D call. The germline V gene has CDR1 SQVTM and CDR2 ANQGSEA. Trimming took 6 bases from V and 4 from J, leaving 12 bases between them. The CDR3 runs to 12 residues. This CDR3 is CSVEDLGTEAFF. DNA for the CDR3: TGCAGCGTGGAGGACTTGGGCACTGAAGCTTTCTTT.

In this sample, this clonotype turned up a few times. The chain combines TRBV20-1 with TRBJ2-7; D is unclear. V lost 6 bases and J 9 bases, leaving 18 bases between the germline ends. Looked up from germline, CDR1 is DFQATT and CDR2 is SNEGSKA (reference sequence). The CDR3 length is 12 residues. CDR3 coding DNA: TGCAGTGCCCCCTCGACCCTCTGGGGGCAGTACTTC. Protein sequence: CSAPSTLWGQYF.

This clonotype came up a few times. The chain carries TRBV20-1 and TRBJ2-7; D call uncertain. The V end was cut by 3 bases, the J end by 0 bases, with 6 bases between. The germline V gene has CDR1 DFQATT and CDR2 SNEGSKA (reference sequence). CDR3 length equals 12 residues. The DNA for the CDR3 is TGCAGTGCTAGCCGAAACTCCTACGAGCAGTACTTC. It codes for CSASRNSYEQYF.

This clonotype occurred a few times. The chain has TRBV5-1 and TRBJ2-4; 10 bases fit TRBD2. In germline, CDR1 is SGHRS, CDR2 YFSETQ. The CDR3 consists of 16 residues. Trimming at V came to 0 bases and at J to 7 bases, leaving 7 bases not matched to a gene. CDR3 sequence: CASSLAGTSAINIQYF. Written as DNA, the CDR3 is TGCGCCAGCAGCTTGGCCGGGACTAGCGCCATCAACATTCAGTACTTC.

This clonotype was counted many times. The V call is TRBV5-6, the J call TRBJ2-2, with TRBD2 identical over 13 bases. Germline trimming cut 3 bases from V and 5 bases from J; bases unmatched to any gene: 7. Germline V gives CDR1 SGHDT, CDR2 YYEEEE. The CDR3 extends over 17 amino acids. Here the CDR3 reads CASSSRTSGGRTGELFF. The DNA of the CDR3 is TGTGCCAGCAGCTCGCGGACTAGCGGGGGAAGGACCGGGGAGCTGTTTTTT.

This clonotype was found many times. V is TRBV5-1 and J is TRBJ2-7, with D unresolved. The CDR3 has 14 amino acids. V dropped 4 bases and J dropped 2 bases, with 13 bases sitting between them. Per germline, CDR1 SGHRS and CDR2 YFSETQ. CDR3 sequence: CASSQDGPPYEQYF. DNA of the CDR3: TGCGCCAGCAGCCAAGATGGGCCTCCCTACGAGCAGTACTTC.

The chain joins TRBV7-6 to TRBJ2-1, with 9 bases matching TRBD2. V shed 2 bases, J shed 8 bases, and the junction held 10 bases outside the gene matches. Germline CDR1 is SGHVS and CDR2 is FNYEAQ. The CDR3 has 16 amino acids. CDR3 in amino acids: CASSLIASGTFDEQFF. CDR3 sequence (DNA): TGTGCCAGCAGCTTAATCGCTAGCGGGACCTTTGATGAGCAGTTCTTC.

In DNA form, the CDR3 reads TGCGCCAGCAGCTTAACCCCCAATCTAGCGGGAGGTTACAATGAGCAGTTCTTC. Translating gives CASSLTPNLAGGYNEQFF. The chain is built from TRBV5-1 and TRBJ2-1; 11 bases agree with TRBD2. V shed 2 bases and J 4 bases; nucleotides not matched to a gene: 11. Germline CDR1 reads SGHRS; CDR2 reads YFSETQ. The CDR3 spans 18 residues.

This clonotype was recorded at least ten times. An end of the junction does not agree with germline; a read error may underlie this. The CDR3 is CASSQDRGTQYF. CDR3 nucleotide sequence: TGTGCCAGCAGCCAAGACAGGGGTACGCAGTATTTT. The chain joins TRBV4-3 to TRBJ2-5, with 8 bases identical to TRBD1. The J call may be mistaken, given a closer DNA end match to TRBJ2-3. Per germline, CDR1 LGHNA and CDR2 YSLEER. This CDR3 comprises 12 residues.

In its sample, this clonotype was seen a few times. The V and J genes are TRBV9 and TRBJ1-6; D is unclear. The V end was cut by 0 bases, the J end by 8 bases, with 15 bases between. The CDR3 runs 16 residues. Germline V CDR1 and CDR2: SGDLS, YYNGEE. This CDR3 reads CASSVADYSGDSPLHF. The CDR3 DNA reads TGTGCCAGCAGCGTAGCTGATTACAGTGGGGATTCACCCCTCCACTTT.

Many counts were recorded for this clonotype. J is TRBJ2-7 and V is TRBV5-1, with D perhaps assigned TRBD1 or TRBD2 (6 bases each). V was clipped by 5 bases and J by 2 bases, with 11 bases between them. The CDR3 consists of 13 residues. The germline CDR1 and CDR2 sequences are SGHRS and YFSETQ. CDR3 sequence: CASRGGQPYEQYF. CDR3 in DNA: TGCGCCAGCAGAGGGGGGCAACCCTACGAGCAGTACTTC.

The CDR3 here is CSARKGASNQPQHF. The CDR3 DNA sequence: TGCAGTGCTAGAAAGGGGGCTAGCAATCAGCCCCAGCATTTT. The genes are TRBV20-1 and TRBJ1-5, with 7 positions matching TRBD1. Looked up from germline, CDR1 is DFQATT and CDR2 is SNEGSKA (reference sequence). Trimming cost V 2 bases and J 0 bases; bases outside gene matches: 1. The CDR3 consists of 14 residues.

This clonotype was seen a handful of times. The chain combines TRBV6-1 with TRBJ2-3; 8 bases map to TRBD2. V was clipped by 7 bases and J by 2 bases; unmatched bases: 8. CDR3 length: 15 residues. Germline V gene data show CDR1 as MNHNS and CDR2 as SASEGT. The CDR3 sequence: CASNQAGAFTDTQYF. CDR3 DNA sequence: TGTGCCAGCAATCAAGCGGGAGCGTTCACAGATACGCAGTATTTT.

V usage is TRBV13 and J usage is TRBJ2-1; D is uncertain. Germline V gene sequence: CDR1 PRHDT, CDR2 FYEKMQ (reference sequence). Trimming took off 0 bases at V and 6 bases at J, with 9 bases between the two ends. CDR3 size: 14 residues. The CDR3 DNA reads as TGTGCCAGCAGCTTAGGGCGGCAGACCAATGAGCAGTTCTTC. Its translation is CASSLGRQTNEQFF. Together with reference TRBV13 and TRBJ2-1, the CDR3 gives the full variable domain: AAGVIQSPRHLIKEKRETATLKCYPIPRHDTVYWYQQGPGQDPQFLISFYEKMQSDKGSIPDRFSAQQFSDYHSELNMSSLELGDSALYFCASSLGRQTNEQFFGPGTRLTVL.

This chain uses TRBV4-3 with TRBJ2-5; 9 nucleotides align to TRBD1. V lost 1 base to trimming and J lost 5 bases; unmatched junction nucleotides: 8. CDR1 and CDR2 (germline): LGHNA, YSLEER. The CDR3 contains 16 residues. The CDR3 nucleotides are TGCGCCAGCAGCCAAGTCGAGACAGGGGGAGGGGAGACCCAGTACTTC. Protein sequence: CASSQVETGGGETQYF.

The V call is TRBV7-9, the J call TRBJ2-7, with 9 bases aligning to TRBD1. V lost 5 bases and J lost 1; bases outside the gene matches: 9. CDR1 and CDR2 (germline): SEHNR, FQNEAQ (reference sequence). The CDR3 loop spans 16 amino acids. The chain's CDR3 is CASSASQGAMSYEQYF. The CDR3 bases are TGTGCCAGCAGCGCCTCACAGGGGGCGATGTCCTACGAGCAGTACTTC. The full variable domain, in which reference TRBV7-9 and TRBJ2-7 provide the parts outside the CDR3, is DTGVSQNPRHKITKRGQNVTFRCDPISEHNRLYWYRQTLGQGPEFLTYFQNEAQLEKSRLLSDRFSAERPKGSFSTLEIQRTEQGDSAMYLCASSASQGAMSYEQYFGPGTRLTVT.

In this sample, this clonotype turned up a few times. The CDR3 DNA reads TGTGCCAGCAGGGCCGGGACAGGGGACACCGGGGAGCTGTTTTTT. It is translated as CASRAGTGDTGELFF. The V gene is TRBV2, the J gene TRBJ2-2; 10 nucleotides align to TRBD1. Germline V CDR1 and CDR2: SNHLY, FYNNEI. J was trimmed by 3 bases and V by 6 bases; bases with no gene match: 4. The CDR3 loop spans 15 amino acids.